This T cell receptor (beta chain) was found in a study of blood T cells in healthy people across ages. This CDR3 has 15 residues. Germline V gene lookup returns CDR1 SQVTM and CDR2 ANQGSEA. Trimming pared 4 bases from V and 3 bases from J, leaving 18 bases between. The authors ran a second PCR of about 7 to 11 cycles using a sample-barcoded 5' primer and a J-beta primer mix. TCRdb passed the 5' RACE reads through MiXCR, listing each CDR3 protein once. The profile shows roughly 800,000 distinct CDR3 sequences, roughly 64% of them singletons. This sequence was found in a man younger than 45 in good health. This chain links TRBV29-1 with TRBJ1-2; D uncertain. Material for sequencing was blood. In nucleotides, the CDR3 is TGCAGCGTTGGGGTGGTACCGAGAGATGACTATGGCTACACCTTC. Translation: CSVGVVPRDDYGYTF.